The rows below give T cell receptor beta chains drawn from one sample of a study of shared clonotypes between healthy human individuals. Method: immunoSEQ multiplex PCR; TCRdb's copy keeps in-frame clones and lacks some. The table shows some 980,000 clones, with roughly 72% occurring only once. Material for sequencing was memory CD4+ T cells sorted from blood. The receptors stem from a man aged 18 to 30 in good health. CDR3s include the opening cysteine and the closing phenylalanine or tryptophan. Each record gives: CDR3 length, clone size, J gene, D gene, V gene, CDR3 DNA, CDR3 protein. D genes are given only for firm matches. Size is stated for part of the rows, as once, few or many counts, or as a class when the clone is expanded.

>15|-|TRBJ2-1|TRBD2|TRBV5-1
TGCGCCAGCAGCATGGCCGGGACTAGCGGAAATGAGCAGTTCTTC
CASSMAGTSGNEQFF
>14|once|TRBJ1-1|TRBD1|TRBV5-1
TGCGCCAGCAGCTTGGCACAGGGGGGCACTGAAGCTTTCTTT
CASSLAQGGTEAFF
>15|-|TRBJ1-6|-|TRBV5-1
TGCGCCAGCAGCTCGTCCACAGCGTTTAATTCACCCCTCCACTTT
CASSSSTAFNSPLHF
>13|-|TRBJ1-5|-|TRBV23-1
TGCGCCAGCCCCGGGGCCGGACATCAGCCCCAGCATTTT
CASPGAGHQPQHF
>15|many|TRBJ2-7|TRBD1|TRBV7-9
TGTGCCAGCAGCACAGGGGACAGGGGGCAATACGAGCAGTACTTC
CASSTGDRGQYEQYF
>12|many|TRBJ1-2|-|TRBV10-3
TGTGCCATCAGTGAGATAGCCTATGGCTACACCTTC
CAISEIAYGYTF
>13|few|TRBJ1-6|TRBD1|TRBV30
TGTGCCTGGGCTGGCAGGGGGAATTCACCCCTCCACTTT
CAWAGRGNSPLHF
>13|-|TRBJ1-2|-|TRBV5-4
TGTGCCAGCAGCCAAACAGTTCTTGAGGGCTACACCTTC
CASSQTVLEGYTF
>15|-|TRBJ2-5|TRBD2|TRBV6-5
TGTGCCAGCAGTTACTCGCCTAGCGGTCAAGTGACCCAGTACTTC
CASSYSPSGQVTQYF
>12|few|TRBJ1-2|-|TRBV5-1
TGCGCCAGCAGCTTAGACAGGCATGGCTACACCTTC
CASSLDRHGYTF
>14|-|TRBJ2-7|-|TRBV6-1
TGTGCCAGCAGTGAAGGGCTACGGGGGTACGAGCAGTACTTC
CASSEGLRGYEQYF
>15|-|TRBJ1-5|-|TRBV2
TGTGCCACCCGAGGGCAGGGGCTAAGCAATCAGCCCCAGCATTTT
CATRGQGLSNQPQHF
>15|-|TRBJ1-6|-|TRBV15
TGTGCCACCAGCAGGGAACAGAAGGGAAATTCACCCCTCCACTTT
CATSREQKGNSPLHF
>14|few|TRBJ1-1|-|TRBV2
TGTGCCACCGGAAACGGTCCTCGGGGCACTGAAGCTTTCTTT
CATGNGPRGTEAFF
>15|-|TRBJ2-1|-|TRBV30
TGTGCCTGGGTCGGAGTCACCCGCCCCTACAATGAGCAGTTCTTC
CAWVGVTRPYNEQFF
>13|-|TRBJ1-2|TRBD1|TRBV30
TGTGCCTGGAGGACAGGGGGCGAATATGGCTACACCTTC
CAWRTGGEYGYTF
>12|few|TRBJ1-1|-|TRBV6-5
TGTGCCAGCAGTTCCCCAGGGGCTGAAGCTTTCTTT
CASSSPGAEAFF
>14|-|TRBJ1-6|TRBD1|TRBV9
TGTGCCAGCAGCGGGACAGGCGAGGGTTCACCCCTCCACTTT
CASSGTGEGSPLHF
>17|-|TRBJ2-2|TRBD1|TRBV7-8
TGTGCCAGCAGCTCCCCCTTTCGGACAGGCGGGACCGGGGAGCTGTTTTTT
CASSSPFRTGGTGELFF
>14|few|TRBJ1-6|TRBD1|TRBV7-8
TGTGCCAGCAGCCAAGGGGGCCGCAATTCACCCCTCCACTTT
CASSQGGRNSPLHF
>14|-|TRBJ2-7|-|TRBV27
TGTGCCAGCAGTCTCTACGGTGGGATCTACGAGCAGTACTTC
CASSLYGGIYEQYF
>11|-|TRBJ1-1|-|TRBV2
TGTGCCAGCAGTGACAGGGTTGCGGCTTTCTTT
CASSDRVAAFF
>16|few|TRBJ1-5|-|TRBV2
TGTGCCAGCAGTGAAGTGCAGATATATAGCAATCAGCCCCAGCATTTT
CASSEVQIYSNQPQHF
>14|-|TRBJ2-7|-|TRBV5-1
TGCGCCAGCAGACAGTCCACAGGGAACTACGAGCAGTACTTC
CASRQSTGNYEQYF
>13|-|TRBJ1-5|-|TRBV2
TGTGCCAGCACCCGGGACATAGGACAGCCCCAGCATTTT
CASTRDIGQPQHF
>12|-|TRBJ1-5|-|TRBV6-6
TGTGCCAGCAGGGGCAAGAATCAGCCCCAGCATTTT
CASRGKNQPQHF
>13|-|TRBJ2-7|TRBD2|TRBV11-2
TGTGCCAGCAGCCCCCGCGGGGGTTACGAGCAGTACTTC
CASSPRGGYEQYF
>14|few|TRBJ1-4|-|TRBV6-5
TGTGCCAGCAGTTCGGCAGGCAGTAATGAAAAACTGTTTTTT
CASSSAGSNEKLFF
>16|many|TRBJ2-2|TRBD1|TRBV28
TGTGCCAGCAGCAAACTCGGGACAGTGAACACCGGGGAGCTGTTTTTT
CASSKLGTVNTGELFF
>15|-|TRBJ2-3|TRBD2|TRBV11-2
TGTGCCAGCAGCCATAGGGCGGGAGGAACAGATACGCAGTATTTT
CASSHRAGGTDTQYF
>11|few|TRBJ1-2|-|TRBV12-1
TGTGCCAGCGTTTTTAACTATGGCTACACCTTC
CASVFNYGYTF
>14|-|TRBJ2-5|-|TRBV5-1
TGCGCCAGCAGCAAAGCAGGAATCCAAGAGACCCAGTACTTC
CASSKAGIQETQYF
>16|-|TRBJ2-3|-|TRBV5-4
TGTGCCAGCAGCACGGGGACTGGGCCGGGCACAGATACGCAGTATTTT
CASSTGTGPGTDTQYF
>11|-|TRBJ2-7|-|TRBV28
TGTGCCAGCAGTTTACAGGCAGGCAAGTACTTC
CASSLQAGKYF
>16|-|TRBJ1-3|-|TRBV4-1
TGCGCCAGCAGCCAAGGCACGTCGGGGACTGGAAACACCATATATTTT
CASSQGTSGTGNTIYF
>15|-|TRBJ2-7|-|TRBV5-1
TGCGCCAGCAGCTTGGAGTCAGGGGATCCGTACGAGCAGTACTTC
CASSLESGDPYEQYF
>15|-|TRBJ1-5|TRBD1|TRBV15
TGTGCCACCAGCAGAGCCGGGACAGTGGGTCAGCCCCAGCATTTT
CATSRAGTVGQPQHF
>15|-|TRBJ2-2|TRBD2|TRBV29-1
TGCAGCGCAAAGGACGCGGGAGCAGAGAGCGGGGAGCTGTTTTTT
CSAKDAGAESGELFF
>15|few|TRBJ2-7|-|TRBV5-1
TGCGCCAGCAGCGCGGAGACAGGTCCGGGCTACGAGCAGTACTTC
CASSAETGPGYEQYF
>15|-|TRBJ2-1|TRBD1|TRBV5-4
TGTGCCAGCAGCTTTACCCGGGACAGGAGTAATGAGCAGTTCTTC
CASSFTRDRSNEQFF
>16|few|TRBJ2-1|-|TRBV4-2
TGTGCCAGCAGCCTGGGGTCTGGCGGGACTTACAATGAGCAGTTCTTC
CASSLGSGGTYNEQFF
>13|-|TRBJ1-2|-|TRBV27
TGTGCCAGCAGTTTCGGCGGGGTTGGCGGCTACACCTTC
CASSFGGVGGYTF
>15|-|TRBJ1-3|-|TRBV9
TGTGCCAGCAGCGTAGCAGGGCTGGAAGGAAACACCATATATTTT
CASSVAGLEGNTIYF
>16|-|TRBJ2-3|-|TRBV5-5
TGTGCCAGCAGCTGGGCCCGGGTGATCCCCACAGATACGCAGTATTTT
CASSWARVIPTDTQYF
>13|-|TRBJ1-5|-|TRBV18
TGTGCCAGCTCGCCGACACCCGATCAGCCCCAGCATTTT
CASSPTPDQPQHF
>16|-|TRBJ2-1|TRBD2|TRBV5-1
TGCGCCAGCAGCCCAACCCCCACGGGAGGGTGGAATGAGCAGTTCTTC
CASSPTPTGGWNEQFF
>17|-|TRBJ2-3|TRBD2|TRBV5-4
TGTGCCAGCAGCAAGCCGGGACTAGCGGGGGGTACAGATACGCAGTATTTT
CASSKPGLAGGTDTQYF
>11|few|TRBJ2-7|-|TRBV2
TGTGCCAGCAGTGATATGGCTGCGGGGTACTTC
CASSDMAAGYF
>13|-|TRBJ2-7|TRBD1|TRBV5-6
TGTGCCAGCAGCTTCCGGGACAGTTACGAGCAGTACTTC
CASSFRDSYEQYF
>14|few|TRBJ1-4|-|TRBV4-2
TGTGCCAGCAGCCAAGGACAGCCGGGTGAAAAACTGTTTTTT
CASSQGQPGEKLFF
>15|once|TRBJ2-5|-|TRBV7-9
TGTGCCAGCAGCTTAGCCGAGGGGCCCCAAGAGACCCAGTACTTC
CASSLAEGPQETQYF
>12|-|TRBJ1-2|-|TRBV29-1
TGCAGCGTTGAATTTTGGGGCTCTGGCTACACCTTC
CSVEFWGSGYTF
>16|-|TRBJ1-5|TRBD1|TRBV10-3
TGTGCCATCAGTGCGGGGGACAGGGCTAGCAATCAGCCCCAGCATTTT
CAISAGDRASNQPQHF
>13|-|TRBJ1-2|-|TRBV28
TGTGCCAGCATCTCGGACAGCACCTATGGCTACACCTTC
CASISDSTYGYTF
>16|-|TRBJ2-7|TRBD1|TRBV6-6
TGTGCCACCAGAACGAATCAGGGACAGGGGGCTAGCGAGCAGTACTTC
CATRTNQGQGASEQYF
>14|-|TRBJ1-1|-|TRBV27
TGTGCCAGCAGCGACAGGCCGTCAAACACTGAAGCTTTCTTT
CASSDRPSNTEAFF
>14|-|TRBJ2-7|-|TRBV7-6
TGTGCCAGCAGCTTACAAGCCGGGAGCTACGAGCAGTACTTC
CASSLQAGSYEQYF
>16|once|TRBJ2-2|-|TRBV25-1
TGTGCCAGCAGTGAATGGAGAGGGGGACGAACCGGGGAGCTGTTTTTT
CASSEWRGGRTGELFF
>13|-|TRBJ2-3|-|TRBV2
TGTGCCACCATGGGCATTATCACAGATACGCAGTATTTT
CATMGIITDTQYF